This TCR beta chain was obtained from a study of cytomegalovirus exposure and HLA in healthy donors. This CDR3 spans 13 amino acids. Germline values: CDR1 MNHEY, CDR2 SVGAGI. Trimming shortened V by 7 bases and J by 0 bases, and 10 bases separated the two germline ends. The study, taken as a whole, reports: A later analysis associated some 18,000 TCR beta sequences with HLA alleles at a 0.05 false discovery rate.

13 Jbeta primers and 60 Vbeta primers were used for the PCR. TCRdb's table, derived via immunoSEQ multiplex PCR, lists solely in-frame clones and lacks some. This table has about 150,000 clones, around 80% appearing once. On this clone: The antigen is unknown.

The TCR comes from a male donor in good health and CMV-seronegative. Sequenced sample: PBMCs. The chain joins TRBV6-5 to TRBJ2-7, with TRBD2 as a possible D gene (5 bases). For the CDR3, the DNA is TGTGCCAGCAAAGAGGGTGCCTCCTACGAGCAGTACTTC. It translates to CASKEGASYEQYF.